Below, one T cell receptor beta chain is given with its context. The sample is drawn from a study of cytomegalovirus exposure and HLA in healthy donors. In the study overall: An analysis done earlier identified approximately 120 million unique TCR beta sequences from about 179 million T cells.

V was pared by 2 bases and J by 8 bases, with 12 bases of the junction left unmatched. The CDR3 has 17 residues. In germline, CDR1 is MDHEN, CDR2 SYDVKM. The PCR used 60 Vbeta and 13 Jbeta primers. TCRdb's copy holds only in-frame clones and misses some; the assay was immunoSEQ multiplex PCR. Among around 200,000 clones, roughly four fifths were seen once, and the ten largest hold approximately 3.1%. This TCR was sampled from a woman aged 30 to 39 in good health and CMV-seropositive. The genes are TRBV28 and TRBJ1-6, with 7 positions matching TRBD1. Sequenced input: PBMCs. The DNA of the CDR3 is TGTGCCAGCAGTTTACAGGGGGTAGGAGGAATTTATTCACCCCTCCACTTT. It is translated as CASSLQGVGGIYSPLHF.